This T cell receptor (beta chain) was identified in a study of tumor-infiltrating lymphocytes in primary liver carcinoma. A primer matching the constant region was used to make TCR beta cDNA from approximately 0.45 ug of total RNA. A slightly modified ARM-PCR protocol with three nested multiplex PCR rounds produced these TCR beta libraries. Primers for the first two PCR rounds were TRBV1-TRBV30 forward primers and a C-beta reverse primer (around 10 cycles per round). TCRdb reprocessed the multiplex PCR reads with MiXCR, giving one entry per CDR3 protein. The table shows about 20,000 distinct CDR3 sequences, with over 75% occurring only once. CDR1 is SQVTM, CDR2 ANQGSEA, per germline. This CDR3 is 12 amino acids long. For each extraction, RNA and DNA were obtained together from about 21-30 mg of unsorted bulk tissue. Whole-study results and caveats: Overlap between tumor regions exceeded overlap of tumor with adjacent tissue or blood. A significantly higher top-250-clone fraction was found in tumors than in blood (p = 0.039).

Points on this clonotype: The antigen is not known. An end of the junction differs from the germline gene, which may be a read error.

The receptor's source is a woman in her thirties with primary liver carcinoma and hepatitis B virus infection. This chain links TRBV29-1 with TRBJ1-1; 7 bases match TRBD1. Material for sequencing was liver tumor tissue from sampling region 2. Subset indicated: tumor region T2, inferior pole. The CDR3 is CSVETGSIEAFF. In DNA, the CDR3 is TGCAGTGTCGAGACAGGGAGCATTGAAGCTTTCTTC.